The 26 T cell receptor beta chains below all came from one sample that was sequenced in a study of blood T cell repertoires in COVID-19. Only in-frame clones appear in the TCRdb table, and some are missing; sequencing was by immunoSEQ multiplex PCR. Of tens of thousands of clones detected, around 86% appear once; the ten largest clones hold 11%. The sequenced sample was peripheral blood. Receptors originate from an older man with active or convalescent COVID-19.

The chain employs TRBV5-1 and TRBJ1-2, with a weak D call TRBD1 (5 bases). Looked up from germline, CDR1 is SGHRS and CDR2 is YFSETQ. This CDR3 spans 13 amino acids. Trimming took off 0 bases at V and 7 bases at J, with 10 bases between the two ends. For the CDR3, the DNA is TGCGCCAGCAGCTTGGAACGACAGTTTGGCTACACCTTC. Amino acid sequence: CASSLERQFGYTF.

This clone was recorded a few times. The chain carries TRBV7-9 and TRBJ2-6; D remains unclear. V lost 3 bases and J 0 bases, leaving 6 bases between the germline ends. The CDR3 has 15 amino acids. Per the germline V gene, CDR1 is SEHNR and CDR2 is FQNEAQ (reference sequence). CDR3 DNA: TGTGCCAGCAGCTTCATGAGCTCTGGGGCCAACGTCCTGACTTTC. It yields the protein CASSFMSSGANVLTF.

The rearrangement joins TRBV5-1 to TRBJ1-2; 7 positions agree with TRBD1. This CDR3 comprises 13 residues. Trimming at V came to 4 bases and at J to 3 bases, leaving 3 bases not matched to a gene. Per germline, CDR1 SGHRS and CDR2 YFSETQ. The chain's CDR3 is CASSRTGDYGYTF. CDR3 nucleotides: TGCGCCAGCAGCCGAACAGGGGACTATGGCTACACCTTC. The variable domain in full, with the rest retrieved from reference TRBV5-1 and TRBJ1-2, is KAGVTQTPRYLIKTRGQQVTLSCSPISGHRSVSWYQQTPGQGLQFLFEYFSETQRNKGNFPGRFSGRQFSNSRSEMNVSTLELGDSALYLCASSRTGDYGYTFGSGTRLTVV.

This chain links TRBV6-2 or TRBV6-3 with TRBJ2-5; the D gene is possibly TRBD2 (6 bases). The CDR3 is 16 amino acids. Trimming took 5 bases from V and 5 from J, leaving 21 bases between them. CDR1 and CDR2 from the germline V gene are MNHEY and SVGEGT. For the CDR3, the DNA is TGTGCCAGCAGTGTGCGGGGAATTCGTAGCTGGGAGACCCAGTACTTC. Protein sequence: CASSVRGIRSWETQYF.

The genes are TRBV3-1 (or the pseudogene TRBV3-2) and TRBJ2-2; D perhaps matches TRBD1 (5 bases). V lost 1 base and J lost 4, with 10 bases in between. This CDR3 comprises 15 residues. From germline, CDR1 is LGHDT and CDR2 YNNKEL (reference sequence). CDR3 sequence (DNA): TGTGCCAGCAGCCAAGGCCAGGGAAGCACCGGGGAGCTGTTTTTT. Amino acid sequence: CASSQGQGSTGELFF.

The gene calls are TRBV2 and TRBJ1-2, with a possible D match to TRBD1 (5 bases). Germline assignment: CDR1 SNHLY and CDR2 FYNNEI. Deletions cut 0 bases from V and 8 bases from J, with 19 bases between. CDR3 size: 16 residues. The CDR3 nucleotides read TGTGCCAGCAGTGAAGCGTCGGCAGGGAGGCGTAGCGGCTACACCTTC. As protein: CASSEASAGRRSGYTF.

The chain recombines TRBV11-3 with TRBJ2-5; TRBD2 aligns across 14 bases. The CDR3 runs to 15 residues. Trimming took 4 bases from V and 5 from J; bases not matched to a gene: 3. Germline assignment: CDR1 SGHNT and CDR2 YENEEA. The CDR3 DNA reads TGTGCCAGCAGCTCCGGACTAGCGGGAGGTGAGACCCAGTACTTC. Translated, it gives CASSSGLAGGETQYF.

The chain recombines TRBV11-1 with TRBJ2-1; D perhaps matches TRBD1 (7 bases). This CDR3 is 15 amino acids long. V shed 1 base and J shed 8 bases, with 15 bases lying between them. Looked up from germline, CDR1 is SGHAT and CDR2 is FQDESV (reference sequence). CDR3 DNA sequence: TGTGCCAGCAGCTTAGGACAGGGTAGGGGGGATGAGCAGTTCTTC. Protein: CASSLGQGRGDEQFF.

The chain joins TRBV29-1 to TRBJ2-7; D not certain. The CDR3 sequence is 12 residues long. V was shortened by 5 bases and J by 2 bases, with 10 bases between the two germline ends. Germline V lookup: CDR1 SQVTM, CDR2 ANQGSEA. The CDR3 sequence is CSVRLAPYEQYF. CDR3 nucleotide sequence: TGCAGCGTTCGGTTAGCCCCCTACGAGCAGTACTTC.

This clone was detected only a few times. The CDR3 sequence is CASSLQGGGRSYYGYTF. Written as DNA, the CDR3 is TGTGCCAGCTCACTTCAGGGTGGCGGACGCTCCTACTATGGCTACACCTTC. This rearrangement joins TRBV18 to TRBJ1-2, with D maybe TRBD1 (5 bases). CDR3 length equals 17 residues. Germline loops: CDR1 KGHSH, CDR2 LQKENI. V was trimmed by 4 bases and J by 3 bases, leaving 21 bases between them.

The DNA of the CDR3 is TGTGCCAGCATCAGGGGGGCAGGGATACAAGAGACCCAGTACTTC. Encoded protein: CASIRGAGIQETQYF. The chain has TRBV7-8 and TRBJ2-5; D may be TRBD1 (7 bases). The germline V and J ends were trimmed by 7 bases and 2 bases, with 17 bases remaining between them. The CDR3 spans 15 residues. The germline V gene has CDR1 SGHVS and CDR2 FQNEAQ.

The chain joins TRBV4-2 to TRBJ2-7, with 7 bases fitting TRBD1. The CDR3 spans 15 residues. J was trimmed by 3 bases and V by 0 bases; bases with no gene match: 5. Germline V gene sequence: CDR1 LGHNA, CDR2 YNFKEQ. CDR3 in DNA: TGTGCCAGCAGCCAAGAAATGGGACAGCTCTACGAGCAGTACTTC. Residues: CASSQEMGQLYEQYF.

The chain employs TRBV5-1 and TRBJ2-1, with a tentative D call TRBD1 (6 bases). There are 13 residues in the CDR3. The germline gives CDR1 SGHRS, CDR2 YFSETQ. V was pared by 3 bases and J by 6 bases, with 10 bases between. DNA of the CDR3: TGCGCCAGCAGCTCGGACAGATTCAATGAGCAGTTCTTC. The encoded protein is CASSSDRFNEQFF.

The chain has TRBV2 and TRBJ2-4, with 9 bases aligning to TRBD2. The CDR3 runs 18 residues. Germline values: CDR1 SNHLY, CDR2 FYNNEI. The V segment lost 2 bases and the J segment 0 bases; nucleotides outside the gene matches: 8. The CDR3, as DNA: TGTGCCAGCAGTGAACTAGCGGGATTTCTACTAGCCAAAAACATTCAGTACTTC. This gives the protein CASSELAGFLLAKNIQYF.

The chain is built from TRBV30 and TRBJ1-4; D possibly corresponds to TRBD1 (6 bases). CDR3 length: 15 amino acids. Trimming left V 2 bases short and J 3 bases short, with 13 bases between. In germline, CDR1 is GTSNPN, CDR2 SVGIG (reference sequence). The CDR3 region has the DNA TGTGCCTGGAGTTTGGCAGGGACACCTAATGAAAAACTGTTTTTT. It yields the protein CAWSLAGTPNEKLFF. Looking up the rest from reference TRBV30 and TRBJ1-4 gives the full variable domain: SQTIHQWPATLVQPVGSPLSLECTVEGTSNPNLYWYRQAAGRGLQLLFYSVGIGQISSEVPQNLSASRPQDRQFILSSKKLLLSDSGFYLCAWSLAGTPNEKLFFGSGTQLSVL.

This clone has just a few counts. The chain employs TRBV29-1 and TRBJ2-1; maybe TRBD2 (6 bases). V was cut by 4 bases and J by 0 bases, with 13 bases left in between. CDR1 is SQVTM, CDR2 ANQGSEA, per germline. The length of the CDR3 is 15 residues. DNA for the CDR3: TGCAGCGTTGTGTTCCGGGAGAGCTCCTACAATGAGCAGTTCTTC. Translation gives CSVVFRESSYNEQFF.

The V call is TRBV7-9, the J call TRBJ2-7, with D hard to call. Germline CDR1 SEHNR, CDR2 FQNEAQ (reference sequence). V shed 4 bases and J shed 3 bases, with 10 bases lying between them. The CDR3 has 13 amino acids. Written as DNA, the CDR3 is TGTGCCAGCAGCTCAAGACAAATCTACGAGCAGTACTTC. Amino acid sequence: CASSSRQIYEQYF.

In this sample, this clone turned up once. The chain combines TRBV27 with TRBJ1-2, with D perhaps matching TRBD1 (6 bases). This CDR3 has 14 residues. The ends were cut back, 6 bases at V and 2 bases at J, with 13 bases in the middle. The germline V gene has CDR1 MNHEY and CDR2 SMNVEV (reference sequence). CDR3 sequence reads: CASSSGQLNYGYTF. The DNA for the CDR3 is TGTGCCAGCAGCTCAGGACAGTTGAACTATGGCTACACCTTC.

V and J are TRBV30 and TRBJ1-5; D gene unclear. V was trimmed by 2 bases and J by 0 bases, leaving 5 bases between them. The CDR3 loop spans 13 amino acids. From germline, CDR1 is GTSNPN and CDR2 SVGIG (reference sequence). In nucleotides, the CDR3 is TGTGCCTGGAGTCCAGATAGCAATCAGCCCCAGCATTTT. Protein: CAWSPDSNQPQHF.

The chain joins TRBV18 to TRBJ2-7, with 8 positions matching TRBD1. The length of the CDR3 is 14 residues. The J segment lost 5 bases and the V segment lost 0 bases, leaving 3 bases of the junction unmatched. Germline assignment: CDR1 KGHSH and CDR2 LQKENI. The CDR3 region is CASSPPSGGDEQYF. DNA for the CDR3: TGTGCCAGCTCACCACCTTCAGGGGGCGACGAGCAGTACTTC.

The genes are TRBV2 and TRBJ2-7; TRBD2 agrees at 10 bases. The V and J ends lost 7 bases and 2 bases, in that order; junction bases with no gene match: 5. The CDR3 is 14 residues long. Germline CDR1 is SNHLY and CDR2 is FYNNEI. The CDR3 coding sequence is TGTGCCAGCATAGAGCGGGAGGGAACCTACGAGCAGTACTTC. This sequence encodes CASIEREGTYEQYF. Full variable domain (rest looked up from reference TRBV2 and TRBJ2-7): EPEVTQTPSHQVTQMGQEVILRCVPISNHLYFYWYRQILGQKVEFLVSFYNNEISEKSEIFDDQFSVERPDGSNFTLKIRSTKLEDSAMYFCASIEREGTYEQYFGPGTRLTVT.

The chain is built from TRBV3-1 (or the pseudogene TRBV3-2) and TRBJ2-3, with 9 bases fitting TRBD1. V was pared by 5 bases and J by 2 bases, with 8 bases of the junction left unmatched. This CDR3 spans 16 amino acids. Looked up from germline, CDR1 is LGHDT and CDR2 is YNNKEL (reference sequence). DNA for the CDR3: TGTGCCAGCAGCGCATACCGGGACAGGGTCACAGATACGCAGTATTTT. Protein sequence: CASSAYRDRVTDTQYF.

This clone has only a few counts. CDR3 protein: CASGFSSGRVGTGELFF. The DNA of the CDR3 is TGTGCTAGTGGTTTTTCCTCCGGGAGGGTTGGGACCGGGGAGCTGTTTTTT. The chain has TRBV12-5 and TRBJ2-2; 8 bases line up with TRBD2. CDR1 LGHNT and CDR2 FRNRAP come from the germline V gene. The CDR3 loop spans 17 amino acids. V trimming: 3 bases; J trimming: 5 bases; junction bases outside the gene matches: 11.

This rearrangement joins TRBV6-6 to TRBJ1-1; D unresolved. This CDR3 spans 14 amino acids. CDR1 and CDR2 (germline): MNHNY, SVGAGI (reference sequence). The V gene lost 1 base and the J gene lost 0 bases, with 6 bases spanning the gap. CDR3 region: CASSYLAVNTEAFF. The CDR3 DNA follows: TGTGCCAGCAGTTACTTGGCCGTGAACACTGAAGCTTTCTTT.

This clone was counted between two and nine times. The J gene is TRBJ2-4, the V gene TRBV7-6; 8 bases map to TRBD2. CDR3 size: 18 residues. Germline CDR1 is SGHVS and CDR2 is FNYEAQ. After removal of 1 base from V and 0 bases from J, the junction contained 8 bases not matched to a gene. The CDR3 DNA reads TGTGCCAGCAGCTTAGGAGTAGCGGGATACTTAGCCAAAAACATTCAGTACTTC. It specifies CASSLGVAGYLAKNIQYF.

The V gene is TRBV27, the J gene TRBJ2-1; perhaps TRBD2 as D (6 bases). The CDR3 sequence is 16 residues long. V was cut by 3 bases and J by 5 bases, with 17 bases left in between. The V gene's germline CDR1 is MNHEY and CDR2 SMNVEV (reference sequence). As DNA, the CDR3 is TGTGCCAGCAGTTTGGGGCCGGGACTTTCTCACAATGAGCAGTTCTTC. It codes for CASSLGPGLSHNEQFF.